Below are 8 T cell receptor beta chains sequenced from a single sample in a study of cytomegalovirus exposure and HLA in healthy donors. The primer mix had 60 Vbeta and 13 Jbeta primers. Data came from immunoSEQ multiplex PCR; TCRdb stores just in-frame clones and leaves some out. The sample has 200,000 to 250,000 clones, almost 85% seen once; the top ten hold roughly 0.58%. Specimen: PBMCs. The source is a woman in her forties in good health and CMV-seronegative.

The rearrangement joins TRBV7-6 to TRBJ2-1; D might be TRBD2 (5 bases). The germline V and J ends were trimmed by 5 bases and 2 bases, with 19 bases remaining between them. CDR1 and CDR2 from the germline V gene are SGHVS and FNYEAQ. The CDR3 is made up of 17 amino acids. DNA for the CDR3: TGTGCCAGCAGCCCAGTCGGTAGCGTACACCCCTACAATGAGCAGTTCTTC. It codes for CASSPVGSVHPYNEQFF.

This chain links TRBV29-1 with TRBJ2-1, with D maybe TRBD2 (5 bases). CDR1 SQVTM and CDR2 ANQGSEA come from the germline V gene. Trimming removed 5 bases at V and 9 bases at J, with 11 bases between. This CDR3 region has 11 residues. The CDR3 DNA reads TGCAGCGTTACTTCTAGCTTTGAGCAGTTCTTC. It encodes CSVTSSFEQFF.

The chain recombines TRBV2 with TRBJ1-2; TRBD1 matches at 8 bases. The V gene end was trimmed by 6 bases and the J gene end by 4 bases; junction bases not matched to a gene: 7. The CDR3 loop spans 14 amino acids. CDR1 SNHLY and CDR2 FYNNEI come from the germline V gene. The CDR3 coding sequence is TGTGCCAGCAGGCCGGGACAGGCGGTCTATGGCTACACCTTC. Translating it yields CASRPGQAVYGYTF. Full variable domain (outside the CDR3, taken from reference TRBV2 and TRBJ1-2): EPEVTQTPSHQVTQMGQEVILRCVPISNHLYFYWYRQILGQKVEFLVSFYNNEISEKSEIFDDQFSVERPDGSNFTLKIRSTKLEDSAMYFCASRPGQAVYGYTFGSGTRLTVV.

In its sample, this clone was seen a few times. This chain's CDR3 is CASSYSGALEQFF. For the CDR3, the DNA is TGTGCCAGCAGTTACTCGGGGGCGCTTGAGCAGTTCTTC. This rearrangement joins TRBV6-5 to TRBJ2-1; tentatively, D is TRBD1 (6 bases). Per germline, CDR1 MNHEY and CDR2 SVGAGI. The CDR3 has 13 residues. Trimming pared 0 bases from V and 9 bases from J, leaving 9 bases between.

The chain is built from TRBV6-1 and TRBJ1-1; 7 positions agree with TRBD1. V was clipped by 10 bases and J by 3 bases; unmatched bases: 8. This CDR3 is 13 amino acids long. In germline, CDR1 is MNHNS, CDR2 SASEGT. As DNA, the CDR3 is TGTGCCACCCGACAGGGACAATACACTGAAGCTTTCTTT. Translating it yields CATRQGQYTEAFF.

The rearrangement uses TRBV7-2 and TRBJ1-3; D is perhaps TRBD1 (5 bases). V lost 5 bases and J 8 bases, leaving 10 bases between the germline ends. This CDR3 spans 12 amino acids. Germline assignment: CDR1 SGHTA and CDR2 FQGNSA. The CDR3 spells CASSHSGDTIYF. The CDR3 DNA is TGTGCCAGCAGCCACTCGGGGGACACCATATATTTT.

This chain uses TRBV13 with TRBJ2-5; the match to TRBD1 covers 9 bases. After removal of 10 bases from V and 2 bases from J, the junction contained 8 bases not matched to a gene. Per germline, CDR1 PRHDT and CDR2 FYEKMQ (reference sequence). This CDR3 has 14 residues. CDR3 sequence reads: CATTRDRGQETQYF. In DNA form, the CDR3 reads TGTGCCACCACGCGCGACAGGGGGCAAGAGACCCAGTACTTC.

The V call is TRBV7-2, the J call TRBJ2-5, with TRBD2 matching over 11 bases. Trimming took 4 bases from V and 2 from J; bases not matched to a gene: 6. This CDR3 region has 16 residues. Per the germline V gene, CDR1 is SGHTA and CDR2 is FQGNSA. The CDR3 region has the DNA TGTGCCAGCAGCTCTTCGGGACTAGCGGTACAAGAGACCCAGTACTTC. Its translation is CASSSSGLAVQETQYF.